The 16 T cell receptor beta chains presented below share a single source sample, sequenced in a study of beta chain features in type 1 diabetes. Expressed TCRB transcripts got sequenced, as all isolated RNA was reverse transcribed. Generated by immunoSEQ multiplex PCR, the TCRdb table keeps only in-frame clones and is missing some. The sample shows 110,000 to 150,000 clones, 6.9% of them seen only once. The sequenced sample was central memory CD4+ T cells from blood. The receptors originated from a woman between 25 and 40 years old in good health.

This chain links TRBV14 with TRBJ2-2; 14 nucleotides match TRBD2. The CDR3 has 20 amino acids. CDR1 is SGHDN and CDR2 is FVKESK in the germline V gene. V lost 4 bases, J lost 0 bases, and 10 bases stayed unmatched. The CDR3 is CASSLLFGLAGGTNTGELFF. The CDR3 DNA sequence: TGTGCCAGCAGCCTCCTATTTGGACTAGCGGGAGGAACGAACACCGGGGAGCTGTTTTTT.

CDR3 in DNA: TGTGCCAGCAGCTTAGCACCGGGTCAGCCCCAGCATTTT. Amino acids: CASSLAPGQPQHF. This chain uses TRBV7-6 with TRBJ1-5; D ambiguous. Germline loops: CDR1 SGHVS, CDR2 FNYEAQ. The CDR3 consists of 13 residues. V lost 0 bases to trimming and J lost 6 bases, with 6 bases between them.

This clone was counted a few times. The genes are TRBV5-6 and TRBJ1-1; a weak D match, TRBD1 (6 bases). V lost 0 bases and J lost 10, with 10 bases in between. The V gene's germline CDR1 is SGHDT and CDR2 YYEEEE. This CDR3 has 12 residues. As DNA, the CDR3 is TGTGCCAGCAGCTTGGACGGCAGGGGAGCTTTCTTT. It is translated as CASSLDGRGAFF.

The chain recombines TRBV9 with TRBJ2-7, with TRBD1 matching 7 bases. Germline CDR1 is SGDLS and CDR2 is YYNGEE. The CDR3 loop spans 14 amino acids. J was trimmed by 4 bases and V by 1 base; bases with no gene match: 5. Written as DNA, the CDR3 is TGTGCCAGCAGCGTAAGACAGGGTGGGTACGAGCAGTACTTC. Translating gives CASSVRQGGYEQYF.

This clone was seen more than once but under ten times. The DNA for the CDR3 is TGTGCCAGCAGCGTTAGCGGGGGACAAGAGACCCAGTACTTC. Translation: CASSVSGGQETQYF. The chain couples TRBV11-1 to TRBJ2-5, with TRBD2 matching 9 bases. Germline-derived CDR1 and CDR2 are SGHAT and FQDESV (reference sequence). The junction had 3 bases not matched to a gene; V was cut back by 5 bases and J by 2 bases. The CDR3 covers 14 residues.

This sequence joins TRBV7-2 and TRBJ2-7, with TRBD2 identical over 7 bases. This CDR3 is 14 amino acids long. V was pared by 5 bases and J by 2 bases, with 6 bases of the junction left unmatched. Germline V lookup: CDR1 SGHTA, CDR2 FQGNSA. In nucleotides, the CDR3 is TGTGCCAGCAGCCGCGAACGGGGGGCCTACGAGCAGTACTTC. Its protein is CASSRERGAYEQYF.

The CDR3 sequence: CASRTRLAGNNEQFF. CDR3 DNA: TGTGCCAGCAGGACCAGACTAGCGGGGAACAATGAGCAGTTCTTC. This sequence joins TRBV2 and TRBJ2-1, with 11 bases matching TRBD2. The V gene end was trimmed by 6 bases and the J gene end by 5 bases; junction bases not matched to a gene: 6. This CDR3 region has 15 residues. Germline V gene data show CDR1 as SNHLY and CDR2 as FYNNEI.

This clone was seen more than once but under ten times. J is TRBJ1-2 and V is TRBV29-1; D unclear. Germline V lookup: CDR1 SQVTM, CDR2 ANQGSEA. V lost 6 bases and J 4 bases, leaving 18 bases between the germline ends. This CDR3 comprises 14 residues. CDR3 loop: CSVTTMTELYGYTF. The CDR3, as DNA: TGCAGCGTGACGACTATGACGGAACTCTATGGCTACACCTTC.

The V call is TRBV28, the J call TRBJ2-2, with 7 positions matching TRBD1. The CDR3 consists of 16 residues. The germline gives CDR1 MDHEN, CDR2 SYDVKM. V dropped 6 bases and J dropped 2; count of bases not matched to a gene: 9. The CDR3 region has the DNA TGTGCCAGCAGCCGGTCCGGGACAGTCAACACCGGGGAGCTGTTTTTT. The encoded protein is CASSRSGTVNTGELFF.

CDR3 sequence reads: CASSLRQGARLEKLFF. The DNA of the CDR3 is TGTGCCAGCAGCCTGCGACAGGGGGCGCGTCTTGAAAAACTGTTTTTT. The rearrangement uses TRBV11-2 and TRBJ1-4, with 10 positions matching TRBD1. Germline V gene data show CDR1 as SGHAT and CDR2 as FQNNGV. The V gene end was trimmed by 5 bases and the J gene end by 7 bases; junction bases not matched to a gene: 10. CDR3 length equals 16 residues.

CDR3 in DNA: TGTGCCAGCAGTGATCCGGGACAGGCAACCTACGAGCAGTACTTC. As protein: CASSDPGQATYEQYF. The chain joins TRBV25-1 to TRBJ2-7, with 8 nucleotides matching TRBD1. V was clipped by 3 bases and J by 2 bases; unmatched bases: 6. Germline lookup yields CDR1 MGHDK and CDR2 SYGVNS. The CDR3 is 15 amino acids.

This clone was seen more than once but under ten times. The rearrangement uses TRBV10-3 and TRBJ2-1, with D perhaps matching TRBD2 (5 bases). CDR3 length: 14 residues. Trimming took off 2 bases at V and 1 base at J, with 6 bases between the two ends. Germline loops: CDR1 ENHRY, CDR2 SYGVKD. Here the CDR3 reads CAISERDSYNEQFF. The CDR3 bases are TGTGCCATCAGTGAGCGGGATTCCTACAATGAGCAGTTCTTC.

This clone was seen more than once but under ten times. J is TRBJ2-2 and V is TRBV19, with D possibly matching TRBD1 (6 bases). CDR1 and CDR2 from the germline V gene are LNHDA and SQIVND (reference sequence). The germline V and J ends were trimmed by 7 bases and 2 bases, with 11 bases remaining between them. This CDR3 comprises 14 residues. The CDR3 bases are TGTGCCAGTAAGAGGGGGAGAAACACCGGGGAGCTGTTTTTT. It translates to CASKRGRNTGELFF.

The V and J genes are TRBV11-2 and TRBJ2-1; perhaps TRBD2 as D (6 bases). V was cut by 5 bases and J by 7 bases, with 21 bases left in between. CDR1 and CDR2 (germline): SGHAT, FQNNGV. CDR3 size: 16 residues. CDR3 coding DNA: TGTGCCAGCAGCCCCCGTGGAGCGGGCTGGGGGAATGAGCAGTTCTTC. This gives the protein CASSPRGAGWGNEQFF.

This clone appeared many times. This CDR3 fails to terminate in the conserved phenylalanine or tryptophan, so it likely reflects a read error. The DNA is left out, because the CDR3 cannot be placed on it with certainty; the CDR3 is given as TCRdb lists it. The J gene is TRBJ2-7, the V gene TRBV5-6; the DNA was not used to check the table's D call, TRBD2. CDR1 is SGHDT and CDR2 is YYEEEE in the germline V gene. The CDR3 is 13 residues long, counting both termini. The CDR3 reads CASSFQGAGEPCI.

V gene TRBV10-3 combines with J gene TRBJ2-5; 8 bases line up with TRBD1. Per the germline V gene, CDR1 is ENHRY and CDR2 is SYGVKD. With V trimmed by 6 bases and J by 3 bases, 6 bases remained unmatched. The CDR3 loop spans 14 amino acids. CDR3 protein: CAIRASDREETQYF. The DNA for the CDR3 is TGTGCCATCAGAGCCTCGGACAGGGAAGAGACCCAGTACTTC.